This T cell receptor beta chain was retrieved from a study of cytomegalovirus exposure and HLA in healthy donors. The wider study: The same platform as the 666 first-cohort repertoires was used for the 90 to 150 validation repertoires, a later analysis reported. Study outcomes and limitations: Subsequent analysis revealed that first-cohort TCR clusters tended to co-occur in the 95 to 150 validation repertoires. The classifier reportedly diagnosed cytomegalovirus status with high specificity and sensitivity.

Assay used: immunoSEQ multiplex PCR; TCRdb lists only in-frame clones, some missing. The data contain around 93,000 clones, about 85% of them singletons. This clone was seen once. What it recognizes is unknown. Germline V gene sequence: CDR1 SGDLS, CDR2 YYNGEE. V gave up 2 bases and J gave up 1 base, with 9 bases separating them. The CDR3 is 14 amino acids. The sample consisted of PBMCs. The TCR comes from a man aged 18 to 30 in good health and CMV-seropositive. This chain connects TRBV9 to TRBJ2-5; no definite D call. The CDR3 DNA is TGTGCCAGCAGCGTTTACGGAGCCCAAGAGACCCAGTACTTC. It encodes CASSVYGAQETQYF. Using reference TRBV9 and TRBJ2-5 for the parts outside the CDR3, the full variable domain is DSGVTQTPKHLITATGQRVTLRCSPRSGDLSVYWYQQSLDQGLQFLIQYYNGEERAKGNILERFSAQQFPDLHSELNLSSLELGDSALYFCASSVYGAQETQYFGPGTRLLVL.